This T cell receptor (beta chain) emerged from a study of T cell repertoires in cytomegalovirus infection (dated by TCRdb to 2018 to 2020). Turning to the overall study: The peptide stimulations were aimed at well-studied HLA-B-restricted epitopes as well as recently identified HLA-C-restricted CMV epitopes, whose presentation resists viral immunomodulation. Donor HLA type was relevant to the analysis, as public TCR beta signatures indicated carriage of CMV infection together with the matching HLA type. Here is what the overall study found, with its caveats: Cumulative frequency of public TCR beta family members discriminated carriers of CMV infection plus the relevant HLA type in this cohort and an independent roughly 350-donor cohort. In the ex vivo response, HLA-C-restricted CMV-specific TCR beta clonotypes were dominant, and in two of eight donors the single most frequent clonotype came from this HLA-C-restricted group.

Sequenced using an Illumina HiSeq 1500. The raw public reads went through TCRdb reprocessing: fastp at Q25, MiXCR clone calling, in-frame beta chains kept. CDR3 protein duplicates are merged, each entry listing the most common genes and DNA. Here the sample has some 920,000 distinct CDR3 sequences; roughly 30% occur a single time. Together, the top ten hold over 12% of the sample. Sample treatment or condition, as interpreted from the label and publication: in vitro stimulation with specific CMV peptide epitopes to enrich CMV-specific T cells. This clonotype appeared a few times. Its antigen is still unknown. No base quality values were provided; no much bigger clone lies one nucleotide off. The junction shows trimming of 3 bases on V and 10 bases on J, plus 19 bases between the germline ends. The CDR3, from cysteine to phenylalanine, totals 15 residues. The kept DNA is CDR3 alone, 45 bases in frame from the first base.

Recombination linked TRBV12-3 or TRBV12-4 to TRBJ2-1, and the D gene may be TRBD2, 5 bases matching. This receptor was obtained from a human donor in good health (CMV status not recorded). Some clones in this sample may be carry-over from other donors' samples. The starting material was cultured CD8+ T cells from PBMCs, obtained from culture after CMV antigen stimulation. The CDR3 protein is CASSFSRGQDGEQFF. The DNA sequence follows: TGTGCCAGCAGTTTTTCCCGGGGTCAAGATGGCGAGCAGTTCTTC.